These 25 T cell receptor beta chains were all obtained from the same sample, sequenced in a study of T cell repertoires in cytomegalovirus infection. TCRdb processed the reads anew with MiXCR; each CDR3 protein has one entry. The data show 150,000 to 180,000 distinct CDR3 sequences, around 20% seen once. The sequencing sample was made of PBMCs. These TCRs come from a human donor in good health (CMV status not recorded). Some clones in this sample may be carry-over from other donors' samples.

V is TRBV19 and J is TRBJ2-7; D remains unclear. The germline V gene encodes CDR1 LNHDA and CDR2 SQIVND (reference sequence). The ends were cut back, 4 bases at V and 2 bases at J, with 9 bases in the middle. The CDR3 covers 13 residues. The CDR3 here is CASSSWPAYEQYF. In DNA form, the CDR3 reads TGTGCCAGTAGTAGTTGGCCCGCCTACGAGCAGTACTTC.

This clonotype has more than one count but fewer than ten. This chain connects TRBV7-9 to TRBJ1-2; D possibly corresponds to TRBD1 (5 bases). V lost 4 bases and J lost 4, with 13 bases in between. Germline lookup yields CDR1 SEHNR and CDR2 FQNEAQ (reference sequence). The CDR3 has 14 amino acids. CDR3 nucleotides: TGTGCCAGCAGCTCGGCGGGACGGACCTATGGCTACACCTTC. Its protein is CASSSAGRTYGYTF.

This clonotype was counted between two and nine times. V is TRBV6-1 and J is TRBJ1-2, with TRBD1 matching over 9 bases. This CDR3 contains 15 residues. Germline lookup yields CDR1 MNHNS and CDR2 SASEGT. Trimming cost V 0 bases and J 4 bases; bases outside gene matches: 3. CDR3 amino acids: CASSEAGQGGYGYTF. As DNA, the CDR3 is TGTGCCAGCAGTGAAGCGGGACAGGGCGGCTATGGCTACACCTTC.

The chain is built from TRBV20-1 and TRBJ2-7; the D gene is possibly TRBD1 (6 bases). With 5 bases removed from V and 3 bases from J, the gap between germline ends came to 17 bases. The CDR3 has 14 residues. Per the germline V gene, CDR1 is DFQATT and CDR2 is SNEGSKA (reference sequence). CDR3 nucleotides: TGCAGTGCTGCAAGCGGCAGGGGTAACTACGAGCAGTACTTC. It is translated as CSAASGRGNYEQYF.

This chain links TRBV6-6 with TRBJ1-2, with 9 bases fitting TRBD1. Germline V gives CDR1 MNHNY, CDR2 SVGAGI (reference sequence). The CDR3 loop spans 14 amino acids. The J segment lost 8 bases and the V segment lost 0 bases, leaving 4 bases of the junction unmatched. In DNA form, the CDR3 reads TGTGCCAGCAGTTACTCGAGGACAGGGGAAGGCTACACCTTC. It specifies CASSYSRTGEGYTF.

The chain employs TRBV11-2 and TRBJ2-5, with 12 bases fitting TRBD2. Per the germline V gene, CDR1 is SGHAT and CDR2 is FQNNGV. Losses at the gene ends were 1 base for V and 5 bases for J; bases not matched to a gene: 8. This CDR3 contains 17 residues. CDR3 residues: CASSLASTSGRTETQYF. DNA of the CDR3: TGTGCCAGCAGCTTAGCCTCTACTAGCGGGAGGACGGAGACCCAGTACTTC. The variable domain in full, with the rest retrieved from reference TRBV11-2 and TRBJ2-5, is EAGVAQSPRYKIIEKRQSVAFWCNPISGHATLYWYQQILGQGPKLLIQFQNNGVVDDSQLPKDRFSAERLKGVDSTLKIQPAKLEDSAVYLCASSLASTSGRTETQYFGPGTRLLVL.

This clonotype was seen repeatedly, ten times or more. The chain couples TRBV12-3 or TRBV12-4 to TRBJ1-2, with no clear D. The CDR3 is 12 amino acids. The ends were cut back, 7 bases at V and 5 bases at J, with 11 bases in the middle. The CDR3 DNA is TGTGCCAGCACAGATTTTCCGTATGGCTACACCTTC. Its protein product is CASTDFPYGYTF.

This sequence joins TRBV28 and TRBJ2-7; TRBD1 matches 7 bases. The trim removed 7 bases at V and 0 bases at J, leaving 3 bases unmatched. From germline, CDR1 is MDHEN and CDR2 SYDVKM. The length of the CDR3 is 13 residues. CDR3 amino acids: CASKWDSSYEQYF. DNA of the CDR3: TGTGCCAGCAAATGGGACAGCTCCTACGAGCAGTACTTC.

The chain uses TRBV29-1 and TRBJ2-7; perhaps D is TRBD1 or TRBD2 (5 bases each). The length of the CDR3 is 13 residues. Looked up from germline, CDR1 is SQVTM and CDR2 is ANQGSEA. With 6 bases removed from V and 3 bases from J, the gap between germline ends came to 15 bases. CDR3 sequence (DNA): TGCAGCGTGGGACCACTGGACAACTACGAGCAGTACTTC. Amino acids: CSVGPLDNYEQYF.

The chain couples TRBV20-1 to TRBJ2-7; 9 bases line up with TRBD2. J was trimmed by 0 bases and V by 0 bases; bases with no gene match: 9. The CDR3 has 17 residues. Germline V CDR1 and CDR2: DFQATT, SNEGSKA (reference sequence). The CDR3 loop is CSARDLTSGLSSYEQYF. The DNA for the CDR3 is TGCAGTGCTAGAGATCTGACTAGCGGTTTAAGCTCCTACGAGCAGTACTTC.

The chain couples TRBV28 to TRBJ2-5; D might be TRBD2 (6 bases). The CDR3 loop spans 14 amino acids. Germline V gene data show CDR1 as MDHEN and CDR2 as SYDVKM. V shed 7 bases and J shed 4 bases, with 16 bases lying between them. The CDR3: CASKTPSGRETQYF. The CDR3 DNA sequence: TGTGCCAGCAAAACCCCAAGCGGGCGAGAGACCCAGTACTTC.

This sequence joins TRBV28 and TRBJ1-1; D not certain. Trimming cost V 3 bases and J 2 bases, with 10 bases left between them. Germline values: CDR1 MDHEN, CDR2 SYDVKM. CDR3 length: 14 amino acids. The CDR3 sequence: CASSFGQINTEAFF. CDR3 nucleotides: TGTGCCAGCAGTTTCGGGCAAATCAACACTGAAGCTTTCTTT.

This clonotype was observed many times. The genes are TRBV7-2 and TRBJ2-3, with 11 bases lining up with TRBD2. CDR1 is SGHTA, CDR2 FQGNSA, per germline. This CDR3 region has 19 residues. Trimming removed 3 bases from V and 1 base from J; junction bases left unmatched: 12. In DNA, the CDR3 is TGTGCCAGCAGCTTGTCCCTCCCGACTAGCGGGATCGGCACAGATACGCAGTATTTT. It yields the protein CASSLSLPTSGIGTDTQYF.

J is TRBJ1-6 and V is TRBV29-1, with a tentative D call TRBD1 (5 bases). Germline assignment: CDR1 SQVTM and CDR2 ANQGSEA. This CDR3 comprises 13 residues. The V gene lost 6 bases and the J gene lost 7 bases, with 13 bases spanning the gap. The CDR3 nucleotides are TGCAGCGTCGGGCCAGGGTTAAATTCACCCCTCCACTTT. Its protein is CSVGPGLNSPLHF.

As for this clonotype: A read error is possible here, since a much larger clone lies one base away. The rearrangement links TRBV7-2 to TRBJ1-2, with a weak D call TRBD1 (6 bases). Trimming pared 1 base from V and 4 bases from J, leaving 22 bases between. The CDR3 contains 18 residues. Germline values: CDR1 SGHTA, CDR2 FQGNSA. CDR3 amino acids: CASSLVDYGGLLGYGYTF. CDR3 sequence (DNA): TGTGCCAGCAGCTTAGTGGACTACGGGGGCCTTCTTGGCTATGGCTACACCTTC.

The sample holds a few counts of this clonotype. The chain carries TRBV4-1 and TRBJ2-7, with 7 bases aligning to TRBD1. The germline V gene encodes CDR1 MGHRA and CDR2 YSYEKL. The length of the CDR3 is 13 residues. V trimming: 0 bases; J trimming: 11 bases; junction bases outside the gene matches: 7. CDR3 sequence: CASSQDWGQGEYF. In DNA, the CDR3 is TGCGCCAGCAGCCAAGATTGGGGCCAGGGGGAGTACTTC.

V usage is TRBV6-2 or TRBV6-3 and J usage is TRBJ2-5; either TRBD1 or TRBD2 may fit D (5 bases each). The V gene's germline CDR1 is MNHEY and CDR2 SVGEGT. V shed 2 bases and J shed 5 bases, with 18 bases lying between them. The CDR3 consists of 16 residues. The CDR3 here is CASSYNSVGVGETQYF. The CDR3 nucleotides read TGTGCCAGCAGTTACAACTCGGTGGGGGTCGGGGAGACCCAGTACTTC.

This clonotype was seen a few times. This chain joins TRBV19 and TRBJ2-2; 15 bases match TRBD2. Germline lookup yields CDR1 LNHDA and CDR2 SQIVND (reference sequence). The length of the CDR3 is 19 residues. Trimming took 7 bases from V and 1 from J; bases not matched to a gene: 10. For the CDR3, the DNA is TGTGCCAGTACCCCAACGTTGGGACTAGCGGGGGGGAACACCGGGGAGCTGTTTTTT. It encodes CASTPTLGLAGGNTGELFF.

This clonotype was seen repeatedly, ten times or more. This chain joins TRBV7-2 and TRBJ1-1; D unclear. Germline V gene lookup returns CDR1 SGHTA and CDR2 FQGNSA. V was cut by 5 bases and J by 11 bases, with 18 bases left in between. This CDR3 contains 13 residues. CDR3 residues: CASSHDRTAPAFF. CDR3 in DNA: TGTGCCAGCAGCCATGATAGAACCGCTCCGGCTTTCTTT.

This clonotype was seen repeatedly, ten times or more. V gene TRBV7-2 combines with J gene TRBJ2-1; tentative D call: TRBD2 (5 bases). Germline V CDR1 and CDR2: SGHTA, FQGNSA. Trimming pared 5 bases from V and 9 bases from J, leaving 8 bases between. The CDR3 runs to 11 residues. DNA for the CDR3: TGTGCCAGCAGCCCCGGGGTTGAGCAGTTCTTC. Translating it yields CASSPGVEQFF.

This clonotype rates as medium-sized. The chain links TRBV6-1 to TRBJ2-1, with D perhaps TRBD2 (5 bases). V gave up 8 bases and J gave up 6 bases, with 11 bases separating them. The CDR3 totals 12 residues. Per the germline V gene, CDR1 is MNHNS and CDR2 is SASEGT. This CDR3 reads CASSFAGNEQFF. CDR3 sequence (DNA): TGTGCCAGCTCTTTTGCGGGCAATGAGCAGTTCTTC.

The sample holds many counts of this clonotype. The chain is built from TRBV6-2 or TRBV6-3 and TRBJ2-7; D remains unclear. The CDR3 runs 15 residues. V lost 9 bases, J lost 0 bases, and 18 bases lay in between. The V gene's germline CDR1 is MNHEY and CDR2 SVGEGT. CDR3 region: CASRTTRWGSYEQYF. The CDR3, as DNA: TGTGCCAGTCGAACCACGAGATGGGGCTCCTACGAGCAGTACTTC.

The chain joins TRBV20-1 to TRBJ2-7; TRBD1 matches 10 bases. The germline V gene encodes CDR1 DFQATT and CDR2 SNEGSKA (reference sequence). This CDR3 is 14 amino acids long. J was trimmed by 2 bases and V by 5 bases; bases with no gene match: 6. The CDR3 loop is CSAHPGTGAYEQYF. In DNA, the CDR3 is TGCAGTGCTCACCCCGGGACAGGGGCCTACGAGCAGTACTTC.

In its sample, this clonotype was seen many times. The chain employs TRBV19 and TRBJ2-3; tentatively, D is TRBD1 (5 bases). The germline V and J ends were trimmed by 2 bases and 1 base, with 13 bases remaining between them. The germline V gene has CDR1 LNHDA and CDR2 SQIVND (reference sequence). CDR3 size: 16 residues. For the CDR3, the DNA is TGTGCCAGTAGTATAACAGCGCAAGGGGGCACAGATACGCAGTATTTT. Amino acid sequence: CASSITAQGGTDTQYF.

The rearrangement links TRBV28 to TRBJ2-7, with 13 bases identical to TRBD2. After removal of 3 bases from V and 5 bases from J, the junction contained 4 bases not matched to a gene. Germline CDR1 is MDHEN and CDR2 is SYDVKM. This CDR3 spans 15 amino acids. The CDR3 DNA reads TGTGCCAGCAGTTTGGGACTAGCGGGAATCCACGAGCAGTACTTC. Its translation: CASSLGLAGIHEQYF.